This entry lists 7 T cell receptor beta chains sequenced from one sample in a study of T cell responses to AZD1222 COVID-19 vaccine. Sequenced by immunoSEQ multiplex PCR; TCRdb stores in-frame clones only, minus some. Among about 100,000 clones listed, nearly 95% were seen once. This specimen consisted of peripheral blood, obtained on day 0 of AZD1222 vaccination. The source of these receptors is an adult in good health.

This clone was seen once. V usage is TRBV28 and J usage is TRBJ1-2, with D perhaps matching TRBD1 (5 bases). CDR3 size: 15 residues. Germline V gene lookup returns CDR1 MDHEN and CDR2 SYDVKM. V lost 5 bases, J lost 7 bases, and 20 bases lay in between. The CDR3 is CASSHHGGSGFGYTF. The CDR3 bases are TGTGCCAGCAGTCACCATGGGGGGTCAGGGTTTGGCTACACCTTC.

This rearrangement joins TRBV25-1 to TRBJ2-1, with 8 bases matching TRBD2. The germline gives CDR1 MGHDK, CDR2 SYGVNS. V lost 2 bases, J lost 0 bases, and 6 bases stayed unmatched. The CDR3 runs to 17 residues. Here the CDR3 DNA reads TGTGCCAGCAGTGAAATCGGGAGGGCCCTCTCCTACAATGAGCAGTTCTTC. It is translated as CASSEIGRALSYNEQFF.

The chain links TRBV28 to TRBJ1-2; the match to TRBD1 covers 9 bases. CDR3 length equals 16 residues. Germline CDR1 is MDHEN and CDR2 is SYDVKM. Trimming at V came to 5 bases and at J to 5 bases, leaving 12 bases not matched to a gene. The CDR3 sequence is CASSLALTGGIYGYTF. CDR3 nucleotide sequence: TGTGCCAGCAGTCTTGCTCTAACAGGGGGCATATATGGCTACACCTTC.

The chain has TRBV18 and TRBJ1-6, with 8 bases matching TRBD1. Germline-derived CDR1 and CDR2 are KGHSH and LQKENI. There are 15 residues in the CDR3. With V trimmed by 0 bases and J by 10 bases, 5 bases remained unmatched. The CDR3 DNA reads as TGTGCCAGCTCACCACCGAACAGGGGGATGTCACCCCTCCACTTT. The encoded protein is CASSPPNRGMSPLHF.

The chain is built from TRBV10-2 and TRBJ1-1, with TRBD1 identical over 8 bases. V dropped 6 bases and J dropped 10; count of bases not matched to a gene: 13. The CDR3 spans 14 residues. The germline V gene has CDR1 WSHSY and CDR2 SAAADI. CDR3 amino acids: CASRLQGATGRAFF. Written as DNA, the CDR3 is TGCGCCAGCAGACTCCAGGGGGCGACGGGAAGAGCTTTCTTT.

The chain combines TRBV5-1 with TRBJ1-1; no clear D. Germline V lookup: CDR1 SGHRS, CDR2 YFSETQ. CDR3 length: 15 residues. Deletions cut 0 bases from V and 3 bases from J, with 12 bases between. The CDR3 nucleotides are TGCGCCAGCAGCTTGGTCTGGAGGGAAGACACTGAAGCTTTCTTT. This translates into CASSLVWREDTEAFF.

The CDR3 is CASSSRRDLFGYTF. The CDR3 DNA reads TGTGCCAGCAGCTCCCGTAGGGATTTGTTCGGCTACACCTTC. This chain links TRBV5-4 with TRBJ1-2, with D hard to call. CDR1 is SGHNT, CDR2 YYREEE, per germline (reference sequence). Deletions cut 3 bases from V and 8 bases from J, with 17 bases between. This CDR3 comprises 14 residues.